Included here is one T cell receptor (beta chain) sequence, with context. No antigen is known for it. Expressed TCRB transcripts got sequenced, as all isolated RNA was reverse transcribed. Naive, central memory and regulatory T cell samples came to a mean of around 3.5 million reads. Assay: immunoSEQ multiplex PCR; the TCRdb copy retains only in-frame clones and omits some. Here the sample spans hundreds of thousands of clones, 7% to 10% being singletons. These data are taken from a study of beta chain features in type 1 diabetes. Study-wide results and caveats: Cells with high TCR expression could be over-represented by cDNA sequencing. TCRB CDR3s were moderately but significantly shorter in Type 1 diabetes patients in all four CD4+ subsets.

Via CD45RO/CCR7/CD25/CD127/CD95/CD27, cells of the CD4+ naive, central memory, regulatory and stem cell-like memory subsets were sorted. Purity (above 95%) was reached by all sorted populations. The CDR3 spans 15 residues. V was pared by 5 bases and J by 2 bases, with 16 bases between. The V gene's germline CDR1 is SGHRS and CDR2 YFSETQ. This chain links TRBV5-1 with TRBJ1-1, with a tentative D call TRBD1 (5 bases). Sequenced: central memory CD4+ T cells from blood. The TCR originated in a man younger than 40 with type 1 diabetes. DNA of the CDR3: TGCGCCAGCAGTTGGCGGGGAACAGGTAACACTGAAGCTTTCTTT. It yields the protein CASSWRGTGNTEAFF.